These T cell receptor beta chains were read from a single sample in a study of CD8 T cells in Susac syndrome. TCRdb re-called the immunoSEQ multiplex PCR reads with MiXCR, one entry per CDR3 protein. The data hold more than 85,000 distinct CDR3 sequences, with roughly 96% observed a single time. Sequencing was carried out using CD4+ T cells from PBMCs. These receptors all stem from a human donor in good health. Each CDR3 is given with its conserved first and last residue. The D gene is left open where the match is weak. Size is stated for part of the rows, as once, few or many counts, or as a class when the clone is expanded.

>-|TRBJ2-7|-|TRBV20-1
CSARDLGGNNYEQYF
TGCAGTGCTAGAGATTTGGGAGGTAATAACTACGAGCAGTACTTC
>-|TRBJ2-5|-|TRBV2
CASSALTETQYF
TGTGCCAGCAGTGCCCTCACGGAGACCCAGTACTTC
>-|TRBJ2-3|TRBD2|TRBV3-1
CASSQDGLAGTDTQYF
TGTGCCAGCAGCCAAGATGGACTAGCGGGCACAGATACGCAGTATTTT
>-|TRBJ1-1|-|TRBV29-1
CSVGGAQGTEAFF
TGCAGCGTGGGGGGCGCCCAGGGCACTGAAGCTTTCTTT
>-|TRBJ1-1|TRBD1|TRBV18
CASSPQLTGVTEAFF
TGTGCCAGCTCACCCCAACTTACAGGGGTCACTGAAGCTTTCTTT
>-|TRBJ1-1|-|TRBV6-5
CASSYSWGTEAFF
TGTGCCAGCAGTTACTCGTGGGGGACTGAAGCTTTCTTT
>-|TRBJ2-7|-|TRBV29-1
CSVEDSSLGQYEQYF
TGCAGCGTTGAAGATTCCTCTCTCGGGCAATACGAGCAGTACTTC
>-|TRBJ2-2|-|TRBV9
CASSVDTKNTGELFF
TGTGCCAGCAGCGTAGACACTAAGAACACCGGGGAGCTGTTTTTT
>-|TRBJ2-7|TRBD1|TRBV5-1
CASSLTGTGVYEQYF
TGCGCCAGCAGCCTGACCGGGACAGGGGTCTACGAGCAGTACTTC
>-|TRBJ2-7|-|TRBV23-1
CATVSRQLDSYEQYF
TGCGCCACCGTCTCGCGGCAGCTCGACTCCTACGAGCAGTACTTC
>-|TRBJ1-2|-|TRBV5-6
CASSLRLRGYGYTF
TGTGCCAGCAGCTTGCGCCTCCGGGGCTATGGCTACACCTTC
>-|TRBJ1-1|-|TRBV27
CASSWIGGRTEAFF
TGTGCCAGCAGTTGGATAGGGGGAAGGACTGAAGCTTTCTTT
>-|TRBJ2-1|-|TRBV7-9
CASSTGTPRSNEQFF
TGTGCCAGCAGCACCGGGACACCACGGAGCAATGAGCAGTTCTTC
>-|TRBJ2-7|-|TRBV25-1
CASSEQYEQYF
TGTGCCAGCAGTGAACAGTACGAGCAGTACTTC
>-|TRBJ2-1|TRBD2|TRBV7-2
CASSRTSGSNEQFF
TGTGCCAGCAGCCGGACTAGCGGGAGTAATGAGCAGTTCTTC
>-|TRBJ2-3|TRBD1|TRBV20-1
CSAIRQGRGTDTQYF
TGCAGTGCCATACGACAGGGGAGAGGCACAGATACGCAGTATTTT
>-|TRBJ1-2|TRBD1|TRBV5-6
CASSGQGFYGYTF
TGTGCCAGCAGCGGACAGGGGTTCTATGGCTACACCTTC
>-|TRBJ2-3|TRBD2|TRBV15
CATSRGGTSGSYTQYF
TGTGCCACCAGCAGAGGTGGGACTAGCGGGAGTTATACGCAGTATTTT
>-|TRBJ2-7|-|TRBV20-1
CSAKDRQYEQYF
TGCAGTGCAAAAGACAGACAGTACGAGCAGTACTTC
>few|TRBJ2-7|-|TRBV12-3/TRBV12-4
CASSLYEQYF
TGTGCCAGCAGTCTCTACGAGCAGTACTTC
>-|TRBJ2-7|TRBD1|TRBV7-3
CASSLTTGGTYEQYF
TGTGCCAGCAGCTTAACGACAGGGGGGACCTACGAGCAGTACTTC
>-|TRBJ2-6|-|TRBV5-1
CASSLAAVSTGANVLTF
TGCGCCAGCAGCTTGGCCGCAGTCTCCACTGGGGCCAACGTCCTGACTTTC